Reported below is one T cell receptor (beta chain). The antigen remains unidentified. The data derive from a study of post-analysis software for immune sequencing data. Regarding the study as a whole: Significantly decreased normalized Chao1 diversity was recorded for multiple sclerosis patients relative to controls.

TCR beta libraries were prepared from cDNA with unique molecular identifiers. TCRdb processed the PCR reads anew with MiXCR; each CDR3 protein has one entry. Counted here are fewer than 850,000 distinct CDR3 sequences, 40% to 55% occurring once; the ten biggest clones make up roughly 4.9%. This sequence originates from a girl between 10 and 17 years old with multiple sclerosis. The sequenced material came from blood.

The chain's CDR3 is CSARTGSFSYNEQFF. The CDR3 DNA sequence: TGCAGTGCTAGGACGGGATCCTTCTCCTACAATGAGCAGTTCTTC. This chain uses TRBV20-1 with TRBJ2-1, with D perhaps matching TRBD2 (5 bases). The CDR3 extends over 15 amino acids. Trimming shortened V by 3 bases and J by 0 bases, and 12 bases separated the two germline ends. Germline V lookup: CDR1 DFQATT, CDR2 SNEGSKA (reference sequence).